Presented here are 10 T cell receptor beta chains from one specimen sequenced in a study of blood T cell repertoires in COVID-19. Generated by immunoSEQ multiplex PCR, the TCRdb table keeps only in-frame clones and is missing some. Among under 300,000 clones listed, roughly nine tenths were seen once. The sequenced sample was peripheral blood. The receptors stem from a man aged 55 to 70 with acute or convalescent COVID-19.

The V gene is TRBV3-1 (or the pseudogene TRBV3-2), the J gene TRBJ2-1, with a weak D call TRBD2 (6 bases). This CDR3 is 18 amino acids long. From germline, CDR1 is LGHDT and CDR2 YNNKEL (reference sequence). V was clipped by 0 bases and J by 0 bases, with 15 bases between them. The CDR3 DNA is TGTGCCAGCAGCCAAGATCAGCTAGCCGGGAGCTCCTACAATGAGCAGTTCTTC. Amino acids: CASSQDQLAGSSYNEQFF.

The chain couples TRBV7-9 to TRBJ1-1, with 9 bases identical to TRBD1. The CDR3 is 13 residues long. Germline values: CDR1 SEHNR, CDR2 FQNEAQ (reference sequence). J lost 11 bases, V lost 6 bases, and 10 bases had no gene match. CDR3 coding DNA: TGTGCCAGCAGGCTGACAGGGGGAGAAAGGGCTTTCTTT. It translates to CASRLTGGERAFF.

The CDR3 region has the DNA TGTGCCAGCAGCCCGAGTCTTACTCCTGGAAACACCATATATTTT. This translates into CASSPSLTPGNTIYF. The chain recombines TRBV28 with TRBJ1-3; D unclear. V lost 6 bases, J lost 2 bases, and 14 bases lay in between. The CDR3 sequence is 15 residues long. Per the germline V gene, CDR1 is MDHEN and CDR2 is SYDVKM.

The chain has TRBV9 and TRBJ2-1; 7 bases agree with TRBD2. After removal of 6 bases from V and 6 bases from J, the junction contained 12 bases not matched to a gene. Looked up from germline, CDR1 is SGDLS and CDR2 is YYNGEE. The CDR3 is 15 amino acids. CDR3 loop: CASTLGLAVSNEQFF. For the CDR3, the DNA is TGTGCCAGCACGCTGGGGCTAGCGGTTAGCAATGAGCAGTTCTTC.

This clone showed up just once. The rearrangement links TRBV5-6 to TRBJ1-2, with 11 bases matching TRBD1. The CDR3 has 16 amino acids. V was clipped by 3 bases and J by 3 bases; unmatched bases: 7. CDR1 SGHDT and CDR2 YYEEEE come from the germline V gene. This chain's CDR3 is CASSYGQGALDYGYTF. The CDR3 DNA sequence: TGTGCCAGCAGCTACGGACAGGGGGCGTTGGACTATGGCTACACCTTC. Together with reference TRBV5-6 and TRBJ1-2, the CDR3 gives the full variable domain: DAGVTQSPTHLIKTRGQQVTLRCSPKSGHDTVSWYQQALGQGPQFIFQYYEEEERQRGNFPDRFSGHQFPNYSSELNVNALLLGDSALYLCASSYGQGALDYGYTFGSGTRLTVV.

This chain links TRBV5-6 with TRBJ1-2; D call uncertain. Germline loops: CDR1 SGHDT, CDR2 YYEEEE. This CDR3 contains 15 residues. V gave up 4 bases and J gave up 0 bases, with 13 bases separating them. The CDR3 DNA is TGTGCCAGCAGCATTCACGCGAGGGCTAACTATGGCTACACCTTC. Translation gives CASSIHARANYGYTF.

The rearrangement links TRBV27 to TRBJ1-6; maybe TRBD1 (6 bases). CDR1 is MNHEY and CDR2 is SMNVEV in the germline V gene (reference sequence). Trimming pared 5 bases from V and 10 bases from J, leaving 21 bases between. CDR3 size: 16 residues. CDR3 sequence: CASSVYLTGFYSPLHF. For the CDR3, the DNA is TGTGCCAGCAGTGTCTACCTGACAGGATTTTACTCACCCCTCCACTTT.

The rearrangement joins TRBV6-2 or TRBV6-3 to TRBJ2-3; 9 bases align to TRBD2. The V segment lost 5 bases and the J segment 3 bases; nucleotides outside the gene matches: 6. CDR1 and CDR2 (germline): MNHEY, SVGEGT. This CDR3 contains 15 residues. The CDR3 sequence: CASSPAGGPTDTQYF. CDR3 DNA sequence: TGTGCCAGCAGTCCAGCGGGAGGCCCTACAGATACGCAGTATTTT.

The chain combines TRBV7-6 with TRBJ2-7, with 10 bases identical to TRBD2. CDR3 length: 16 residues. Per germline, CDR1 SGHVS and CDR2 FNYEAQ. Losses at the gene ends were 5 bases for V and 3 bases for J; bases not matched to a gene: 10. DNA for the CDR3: TGTGCCAGCAGCCAGTTGGCTAGCGGGAGACTCTACGAGCAGTACTTC. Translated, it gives CASSQLASGRLYEQYF.

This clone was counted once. The CDR3 coding sequence is TGTGCCAGCAGTCCTGGGAGGGCCACAGATACGCAGTATTTT. It specifies CASSPGRATDTQYF. V is TRBV28 and J is TRBJ2-3; 7 bases line up with TRBD2. Germline V gene sequence: CDR1 MDHEN, CDR2 SYDVKM. The CDR3 is 14 amino acids. Unmatched junction bases numbered 4, after V lost 5 bases and J lost 2 bases.